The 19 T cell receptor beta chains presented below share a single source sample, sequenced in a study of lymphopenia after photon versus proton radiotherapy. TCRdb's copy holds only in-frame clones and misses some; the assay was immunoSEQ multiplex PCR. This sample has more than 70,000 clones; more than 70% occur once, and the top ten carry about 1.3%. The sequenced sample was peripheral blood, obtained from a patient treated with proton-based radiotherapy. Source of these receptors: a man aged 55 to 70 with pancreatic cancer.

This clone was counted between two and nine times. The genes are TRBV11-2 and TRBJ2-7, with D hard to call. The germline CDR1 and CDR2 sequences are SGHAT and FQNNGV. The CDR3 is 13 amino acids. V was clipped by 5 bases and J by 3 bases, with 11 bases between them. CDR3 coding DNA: TGTGCCAGCAGCAAAACGTATGTCTACGAGCAGTACTTC. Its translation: CASSKTYVYEQYF.

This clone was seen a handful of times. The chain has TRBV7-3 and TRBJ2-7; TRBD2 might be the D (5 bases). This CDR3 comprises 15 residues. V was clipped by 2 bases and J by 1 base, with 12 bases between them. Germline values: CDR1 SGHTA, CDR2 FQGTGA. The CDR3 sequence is CASSLVAGGSYEQYF. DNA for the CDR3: TGTGCCAGCAGCTTAGTGGCAGGAGGTTCCTACGAGCAGTACTTC.

The CDR3 DNA follows: TGTGCCAGCAGTCACCCGACCCGGACGGATTCACCCCTCCACTTT. This codes for CASSHPTRTDSPLHF. V usage is TRBV6-6 and J usage is TRBJ1-6; D call uncertain. Trimming stripped 5 bases from V and 8 bases from J, with 16 bases between. Germline assignment: CDR1 MNHNY and CDR2 SVGAGI (reference sequence). The CDR3 sequence is 15 residues long.

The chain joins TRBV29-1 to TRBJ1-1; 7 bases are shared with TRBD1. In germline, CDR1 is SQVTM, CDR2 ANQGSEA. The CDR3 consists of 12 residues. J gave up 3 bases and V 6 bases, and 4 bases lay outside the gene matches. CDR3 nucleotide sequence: TGCAGCGTCTACAGGGGATACACTGAAGCTTTCTTT. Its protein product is CSVYRGYTEAFF.

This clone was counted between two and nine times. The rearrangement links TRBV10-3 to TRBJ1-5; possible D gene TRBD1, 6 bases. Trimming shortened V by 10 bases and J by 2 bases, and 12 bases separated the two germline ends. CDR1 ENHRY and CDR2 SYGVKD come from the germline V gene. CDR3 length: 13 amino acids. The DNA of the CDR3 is TGTGCCACCAATCCAGGGGGCAATCAGCCCCAGCATTTT. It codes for CATNPGGNQPQHF.

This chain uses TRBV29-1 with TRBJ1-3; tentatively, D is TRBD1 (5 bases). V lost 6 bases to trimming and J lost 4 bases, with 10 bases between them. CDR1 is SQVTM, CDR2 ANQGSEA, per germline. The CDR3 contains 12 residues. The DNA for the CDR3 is TGCAGCGTGGGGGTCCGGGGAAACACCATATATTTT. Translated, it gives CSVGVRGNTIYF.

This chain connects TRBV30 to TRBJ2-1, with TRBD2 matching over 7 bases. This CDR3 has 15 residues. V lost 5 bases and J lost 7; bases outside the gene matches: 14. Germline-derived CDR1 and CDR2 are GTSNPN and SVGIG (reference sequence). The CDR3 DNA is TGTGCCTGGGGCCGAGCGGGACTGAGTGTAAATGAGCAGTTCTTC. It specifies CAWGRAGLSVNEQFF.

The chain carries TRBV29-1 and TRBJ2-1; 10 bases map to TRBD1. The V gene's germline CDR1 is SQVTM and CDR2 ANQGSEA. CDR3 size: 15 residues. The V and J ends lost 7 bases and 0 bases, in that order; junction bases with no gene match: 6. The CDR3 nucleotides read TGCAGCGGTGGACAGGGGGGTAGCTCCTACAATGAGCAGTTCTTC. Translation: CSGGQGGSSYNEQFF.

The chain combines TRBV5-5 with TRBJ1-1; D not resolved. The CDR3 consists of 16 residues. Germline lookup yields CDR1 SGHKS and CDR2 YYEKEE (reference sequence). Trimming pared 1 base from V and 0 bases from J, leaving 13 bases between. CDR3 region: CASSLKENNMNTEAFF. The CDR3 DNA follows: TGTGCCAGCAGCTTGAAGGAAAACAACATGAACACTGAAGCTTTCTTT.

The CDR3 DNA is TGTGCCAGCGAGGATTGGGGAGGGTGGAACACTGAAGCTTTCTTT. This codes for CASEDWGGWNTEAFF. The chain employs TRBV28 and TRBJ1-1, with unresolved D. V was pared by 8 bases and J by 1 base, with 17 bases between. Germline V gives CDR1 MDHEN, CDR2 SYDVKM. This CDR3 is 15 amino acids long. Using reference TRBV28 and TRBJ1-1 for the parts outside the CDR3, the full variable domain is DVKVTQSSRYLVKRTGEKVFLECVQDMDHENMFWYRQDPGLGLRLIYFSYDVKMKEKGDIPEGYSVSREKKERFSLILESASTNQTSMYLCASEDWGGWNTEAFFGQGTRLTVV.

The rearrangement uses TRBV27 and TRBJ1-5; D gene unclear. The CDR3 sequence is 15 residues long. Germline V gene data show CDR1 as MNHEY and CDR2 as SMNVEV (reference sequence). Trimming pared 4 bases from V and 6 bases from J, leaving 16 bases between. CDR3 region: CASSSNTVVGQPQHF. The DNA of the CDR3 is TGTGCCAGCAGTTCCAACACGGTTGTCGGTCAGCCCCAGCATTTT.

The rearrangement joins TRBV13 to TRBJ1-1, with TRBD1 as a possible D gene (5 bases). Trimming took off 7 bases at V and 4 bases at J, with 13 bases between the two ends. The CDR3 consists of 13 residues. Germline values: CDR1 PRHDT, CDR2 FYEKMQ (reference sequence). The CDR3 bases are TGTGCCAGCAAGAGACAGTGGGGCACTGAAGCTTTCTTT. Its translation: CASKRQWGTEAFF.

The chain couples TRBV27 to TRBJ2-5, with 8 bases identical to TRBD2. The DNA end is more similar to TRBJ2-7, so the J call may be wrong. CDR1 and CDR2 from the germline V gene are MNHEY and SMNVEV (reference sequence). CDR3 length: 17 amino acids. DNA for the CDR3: TGTGCCAGCAGTTTAGGGGGGGGCGGGAGGCCTTCCTACGAGCAGTACTTC. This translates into CASSLGGGGRPSYEQYF.

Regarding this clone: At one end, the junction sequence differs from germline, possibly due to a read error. CDR3 in amino acids: CASREGEQYF. The CDR3, as DNA: TGTGCCAGCAGAGAAGGCGAGCAGTACTTC. The chain couples TRBV6-1 to TRBJ2-7; the D is unclear. The CDR3 length is 10 residues. Germline-derived CDR1 and CDR2 are MNHNS and SASEGT.

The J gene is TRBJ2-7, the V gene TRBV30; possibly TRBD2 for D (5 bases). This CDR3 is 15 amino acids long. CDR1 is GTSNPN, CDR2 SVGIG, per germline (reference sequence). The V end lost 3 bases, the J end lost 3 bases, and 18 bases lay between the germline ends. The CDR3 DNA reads TGTGCCTGGAGCCCCCAATCTAGCTTCGGCTACGAGCAGTACTTC. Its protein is CAWSPQSSFGYEQYF.

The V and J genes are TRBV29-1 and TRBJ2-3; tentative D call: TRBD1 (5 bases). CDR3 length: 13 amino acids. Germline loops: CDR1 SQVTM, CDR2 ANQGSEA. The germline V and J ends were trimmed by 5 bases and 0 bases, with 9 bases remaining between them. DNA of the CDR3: TGCAGCGTTCTTCGACAGAGCACAGATACGCAGTATTTT. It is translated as CSVLRQSTDTQYF.

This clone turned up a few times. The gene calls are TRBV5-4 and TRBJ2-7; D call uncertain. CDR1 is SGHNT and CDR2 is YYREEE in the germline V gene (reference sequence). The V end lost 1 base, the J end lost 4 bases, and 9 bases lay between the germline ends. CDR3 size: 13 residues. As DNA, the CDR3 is TGTGCCAGCAGCTTGTCATGGCAGTACGAGCAGTACTTC. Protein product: CASSLSWQYEQYF.

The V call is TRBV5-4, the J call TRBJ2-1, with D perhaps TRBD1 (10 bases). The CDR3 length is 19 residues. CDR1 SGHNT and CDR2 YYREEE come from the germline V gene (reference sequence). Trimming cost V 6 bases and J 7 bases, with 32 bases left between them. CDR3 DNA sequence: TGTGCCAGCACACGACAGGGGGCTACTTTAGCGGGAGAGGATAATGAGCAGTTCTTC. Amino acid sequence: CASTRQGATLAGEDNEQFF.

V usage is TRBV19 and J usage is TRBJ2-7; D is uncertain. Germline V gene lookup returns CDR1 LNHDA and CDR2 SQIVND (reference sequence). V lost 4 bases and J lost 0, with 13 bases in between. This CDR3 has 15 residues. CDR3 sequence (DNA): TGTGCCAGTAGTACCGCGATCACCAGCTCCTACGAGCAGTACTTC. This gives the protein CASSTAITSSYEQYF. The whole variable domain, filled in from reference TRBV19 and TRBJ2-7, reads DGGITQSPKYLFRKEGQNVTLSCEQNLNHDAMYWYRQDPGQGLRLIYYSQIVNDFQKGDIAEGYSVSREKKESFPLTVTSAQKNPTAFYLCASSTAITSSYEQYFGPGTRLTVT.